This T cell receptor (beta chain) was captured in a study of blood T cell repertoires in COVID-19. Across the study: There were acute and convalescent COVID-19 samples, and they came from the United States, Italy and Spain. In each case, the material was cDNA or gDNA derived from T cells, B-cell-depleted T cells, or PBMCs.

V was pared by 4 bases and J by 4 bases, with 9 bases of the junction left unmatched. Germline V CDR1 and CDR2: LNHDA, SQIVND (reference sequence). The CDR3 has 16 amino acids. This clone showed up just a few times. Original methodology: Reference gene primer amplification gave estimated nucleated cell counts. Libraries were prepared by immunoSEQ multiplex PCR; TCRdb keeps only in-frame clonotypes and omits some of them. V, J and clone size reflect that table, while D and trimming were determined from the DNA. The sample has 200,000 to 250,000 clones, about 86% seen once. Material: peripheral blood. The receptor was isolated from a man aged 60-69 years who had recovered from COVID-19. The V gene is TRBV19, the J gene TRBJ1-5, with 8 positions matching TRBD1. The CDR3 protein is CASSTQPTGGNQPQHF. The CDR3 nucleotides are TGTGCCAGTAGTACCCAACCCACAGGGGGAAATCAGCCCCAGCATTTT.